Below are 20 T cell receptor beta chains sequenced from a single sample in a study of shared clonotypes between healthy human individuals. Sequencing was performed with immunoSEQ multiplex PCR; in TCRdb, only in-frame clones are kept and a portion is missing. The sample shows about 1 million clones, roughly 74% of them seen only once. Material: memory CD4+ T cells from PBMCs. The subset: CD45RA-negative fraction. The source is a young man in good health. Some clones in this sample may be carry-over from other donors' samples.

The chain carries TRBV28 and TRBJ1-5; possible D gene TRBD1, 6 bases. Trimming pared 4 bases from V and 3 bases from J, leaving 22 bases between. The CDR3 runs 18 residues. Germline-derived CDR1 and CDR2 are MDHEN and SYDVKM. This CDR3 is CASSSEPRTQGFNQPQHF. The CDR3 nucleotides read TGTGCCAGCAGTTCCGAACCCCGAACACAGGGCTTCAATCAGCCCCAGCATTTT.

The rearrangement joins TRBV25-1 to TRBJ2-3, with D perhaps assigned TRBD1 or TRBD2 (5 bases each). Trimming left V 4 bases short and J 3 bases short, with 14 bases between. The CDR3 extends over 15 amino acids. Germline assignment: CDR1 MGHDK and CDR2 SYGVNS. The CDR3 DNA reads as TGTGCCAGCAGTGGCAGGGAGTTTTGGACAGATACGCAGTATTTT. This encodes CASSGREFWTDTQYF.

The chain couples TRBV18 to TRBJ1-5; 7 bases agree with TRBD1. With V trimmed by 3 bases and J by 7 bases, 9 bases remained unmatched. There are 15 residues in the CDR3. Germline assignment: CDR1 KGHSH and CDR2 LQKENI. CDR3: CASSPGQAIMQPQHF. For the CDR3, the DNA is TGTGCCAGCTCACCTGGACAGGCAATTATGCAGCCCCAGCATTTT.

V gene TRBV7-3 combines with J gene TRBJ2-3, with 9 bases that match TRBD2. The CDR3 extends over 16 amino acids. After removal of 2 bases from V and 2 bases from J, the junction contained 5 bases not matched to a gene. Germline CDR1 and CDR2: SGHTA and FQGTGA. The CDR3 spells CASSLRLAGYTDTQYF. Here the CDR3 DNA reads TGTGCCAGCAGCTTACGGCTAGCGGGGTACACAGATACGCAGTATTTT. The whole variable domain, remainder taken from reference TRBV7-3 and TRBJ2-3, is GAGVSQTPSNKVTEKGKYVELRCDPISGHTALYWYRQSLGQGPEFLIYFQGTGAADDSGLPNDRFFAVRPEGSVSTLKIQRTERGDSAVYLCASSLRLAGYTDTQYFGPGTRLTVL.

The chain carries TRBV29-1 and TRBJ2-3; 7 bases map to TRBD1. The V and J ends lost 6 bases and 1 base, in that order; junction bases with no gene match: 7. From germline, CDR1 is SQVTM and CDR2 ANQGSEA. The CDR3 contains 14 residues. CDR3 loop: CSVGLGQGTDTQYF. CDR3 sequence (DNA): TGCAGCGTCGGGCTAGGACAGGGCACAGATACGCAGTATTTT.

The gene calls are TRBV6-1 and TRBJ2-7; D perhaps matches TRBD2 (5 bases). CDR3 length: 14 residues. Trimming took off 4 bases at V and 0 bases at J, with 10 bases between the two ends. Per germline, CDR1 MNHNS and CDR2 SASEGT. CDR3 region: CASSARRYSYEQYF. CDR3 coding DNA: TGTGCCAGCAGTGCCCGGAGGTACTCCTACGAGCAGTACTTC.

The CDR3 DNA is TGTGCCAGCAGTTTAGAGGGGAAAGTCGAAAAACTGTTTTTT. This codes for CASSLEGKVEKLFF. This chain joins TRBV28 and TRBJ1-4; D might be TRBD1 (5 bases). Trimming shortened V by 2 bases and J by 8 bases, and 12 bases separated the two germline ends. The CDR3 has 14 residues. The germline CDR1 and CDR2 sequences are MDHEN and SYDVKM.

The V and J genes are TRBV5-1 and TRBJ2-7; 9 bases line up with TRBD1. Germline CDR1 and CDR2: SGHRS and YFSETQ. J lost 5 bases, V lost 4 bases, and 10 bases had no gene match. CDR3 size: 15 residues. CDR3 nucleotides: TGCGCCAGCAGCCCACCTAGGACAGGGGATAACGAGCAGTACTTC. Its protein is CASSPPRTGDNEQYF.

The genes are TRBV30 and TRBJ1-5, with D perhaps TRBD1 (5 bases). Germline CDR1 and CDR2: GTSNPN and SVGIG (reference sequence). Deletions cut 0 bases from V and 11 bases from J, with 17 bases between. This CDR3 has 14 residues. CDR3 sequence: CAWSVNIGGGAQHF. The CDR3 region has the DNA TGTGCCTGGAGTGTCAACATCGGGGGGGGAGCCCAGCATTTT.

The V call is TRBV5-4, the J call TRBJ1-5; possibly TRBD1 for D (5 bases). This CDR3 spans 13 amino acids. CDR1 and CDR2 from the germline V gene are SGHNT and YYREEE (reference sequence). The germline V and J ends were trimmed by 6 bases and 1 base, with 8 bases remaining between them. The CDR3 bases are TGTGCCAGCACCCGGGACAGCAATCAGCCCCAGCATTTT. Translating gives CASTRDSNQPQHF. Drawing the rest from reference TRBV5-4 and TRBJ1-5, the complete variable domain is ETGVTQSPTHLIKTRGQQVTLRCSSQSGHNTVSWYQQALGQGPQFIFQYYREEENGRGNFPPRFSGLQFPNYSSELNVNALELDDSALYLCASTRDSNQPQHFGDGTRLSIL.

The rearrangement joins TRBV9 to TRBJ2-1; 7 nucleotides align to TRBD1. The CDR3 loop spans 17 amino acids. The V gene end was trimmed by 4 bases and the J gene end by 3 bases; junction bases not matched to a gene: 13. Germline loops: CDR1 SGDLS, CDR2 YYNGEE. In nucleotides, the CDR3 is TGTGCCAGCAGCCCTCGGCCGGGACAGAGCATCTACAATGAGCAGTTCTTC. It codes for CASSPRPGQSIYNEQFF.

This clone was counted only a few times. The chain joins TRBV28 to TRBJ1-1; no reliable D call. Between the trimmed V and J ends, which lost 7 bases and 4 bases, there was a span of 16 bases. Per germline, CDR1 MDHEN and CDR2 SYDVKM. CDR3 size: 14 residues. In DNA form, the CDR3 reads TGTGCCAGCACCACTAACCCCGAGGTCACTGAAGCTTTCTTT. It translates to CASTTNPEVTEAFF.

Remarks on this clone: A much larger clone is a single base away; this may be a read error. V gene TRBV6-4 combines with J gene TRBJ2-1; 12 bases match TRBD2. Looked up from germline, CDR1 is MRHNA and CDR2 is SNTAGT. The CDR3 totals 15 residues. V shed 3 bases, J shed 4 bases, and the junction held 1 base outside the gene matches. The CDR3 nucleotides are TGTGCCAGCAGTGAAGGACTAGCGGGATACAATGAGCAGTTCTTC. It specifies CASSEGLAGYNEQFF.

This clone was counted once. The V and J genes are TRBV9 and TRBJ2-6; D is unresolved. The CDR3 is 10 amino acids. Germline CDR1 SGDLS, CDR2 YYNGEE. The CDR3 nucleotides are TGTGCAACTGGGGCCAACGTCCTGACTTTC. Translation gives CATGANVLTF.

The J gene is TRBJ2-5, the V gene TRBV6-5; D remains ambiguous. The V and J ends lost 2 bases and 7 bases respectively, with 14 bases between them. CDR3 length equals 14 residues. Germline CDR1 and CDR2: MNHEY and SVGAGI. The CDR3 bases are TGTGCCAGCAGTTACAATAGACGATGGGCGACCCAGTACTTC. This sequence encodes CASSYNRRWATQYF.

The rearrangement uses TRBV28 and TRBJ2-1, with unresolved D. This CDR3 region has 13 residues. The germline V gene has CDR1 MDHEN and CDR2 SYDVKM. Trimming pared 6 bases from V and 10 bases from J, leaving 16 bases between. CDR3 loop: CASRLDLGSEQFF. CDR3 nucleotide sequence: TGTGCCAGCAGGCTGGACCTGGGAAGCGAGCAGTTCTTC.

About this clone: Other nucleotide sequences from this sample produce the same CDR3. The J gene is TRBJ1-1, the V gene TRBV18, with TRBD1 identical over 8 bases. With 3 bases clipped from V and 1 base from J, the junction kept 4 bases outside the gene matches. The germline V gene encodes CDR1 KGHSH and CDR2 LQKENI. The CDR3 length is 15 residues. The CDR3 bases are TGTGCCAGCTCACCGGGACAGGTGGGGAACACTGAAGCTTTCTTT. This sequence encodes CASSPGQVGNTEAFF.

The chain joins TRBV18 to TRBJ1-4, with a possible D match to TRBD1 (5 bases). This CDR3 is built from 16 residues. Between the trimmed V and J ends, which lost 4 bases and 13 bases, there was a span of 25 bases. Germline CDR1 KGHSH, CDR2 LQKENI. CDR3 coding DNA: TGTGCCAGCTCACTATCGGGAGGGCAGGGCCGCCTGGGACTGTTTTTT. It is translated as CASSLSGGQGRLGLFF.

In DNA form, the CDR3 reads TGTGCCAGCAGTGGGGCCCGGTGGGAGGGGGTGAACACTGAAGCTTTCTTT. Protein: CASSGARWEGVNTEAFF. The gene calls are TRBV2 and TRBJ1-1, with a possible D match to TRBD1 (6 bases). Trimming removed 4 bases at V and 0 bases at J, with 18 bases between. The CDR3 loop spans 17 amino acids. Per germline, CDR1 SNHLY and CDR2 FYNNEI.

The rearrangement uses TRBV30 and TRBJ1-2; TRBD1 matches 8 bases. CDR1 is GTSNPN, CDR2 SVGIG, per germline (reference sequence). This CDR3 region has 15 residues. V lost 4 bases, J lost 4 bases, and 11 bases stayed unmatched. CDR3 bases: TGTGCCTGGAACTCCGGGACAGGAACAACCTATGGCTACACCTTC. Translated: CAWNSGTGTTYGYTF.